The 30 T cell receptor beta chains below all came from one sample that was sequenced in a study of response to subunit inactivated influenza vaccine. TCRdb re-analysed the RT-PCR reads in MiXCR, keeping a single row per CDR3 protein. The repertoire holds about 650,000 distinct CDR3 sequences, with 13% to 15% as singletons. The specimen comprised PBMCs from blood, sampled 14 to 15 days before vaccination. The receptors come from a man aged 50 to 59 who received an inactivated influenza vaccine.

In this sample, this clonotype turned up a few times. This chain uses TRBV5-1 with TRBJ2-1; 9 bases are a match to TRBD1. This CDR3 is built from 18 residues. Trimming at V came to 0 bases and at J to 2 bases, leaving 9 bases not matched to a gene. Germline CDR1 is SGHRS and CDR2 is YFSETQ. Here the CDR3 reads CASSLVGQGRGAYNEQFF. For the CDR3, the DNA is TGCGCCAGCAGCTTGGTAGGACAGGGGCGAGGGGCCTACAATGAGCAGTTCTTC.

The table lists this clonotype with a few counts. The chain employs TRBV6-2 or TRBV6-3 and TRBJ2-5; the match to TRBD2 covers 11 bases. V dropped 6 bases and J dropped 5; count of bases not matched to a gene: 14. This CDR3 comprises 17 residues. Germline CDR1 reads MNHEY; CDR2 reads SVGEGT. CDR3 nucleotides: TGTGCCAGCAGCCGCGGCTACACTAGCGGGAGTACGGAGACCCAGTACTTC. Protein: CASSRGYTSGSTETQYF.

The chain is built from TRBV18 and TRBJ1-5, with D perhaps matching TRBD1 (5 bases). The CDR3 totals 14 residues. With 5 bases removed from V and 2 bases from J, the gap between germline ends came to 10 bases. Germline lookup yields CDR1 KGHSH and CDR2 LQKENI. Here the CDR3 DNA reads TGTGCCAGCTCATCCAGGGAGGGCAATCAGCCCCAGCATTTT. It encodes CASSSREGNQPQHF.

This chain links TRBV3-1 with TRBJ2-3, with a weak D call TRBD1 (6 bases). V was pared by 3 bases and J by 7 bases, with 11 bases between. The germline V gene has CDR1 LGHDT and CDR2 YNNKEL (reference sequence). The CDR3 contains 13 residues. Written as DNA, the CDR3 is TGTGCCAGCAGCCAGGTGGGGGCCTATACGCAGTATTTT. Its protein is CASSQVGAYTQYF.

This clonotype was recorded a few times. V is TRBV29-1 and J is TRBJ2-1; TRBD2 is a possible D gene (6 bases). The germline V gene encodes CDR1 SQVTM and CDR2 ANQGSEA. The CDR3 spans 14 residues. The germline V and J ends were trimmed by 5 bases and 10 bases, with 21 bases remaining between them. CDR3 bases: TGCAGCGTTAGAGAGGGAGGCGGATTCACAGAGCAGTTCTTC. Translating it yields CSVREGGGFTEQFF.

In its sample, this clonotype was seen a few times. The chain combines TRBV7-8 with TRBJ2-3, with 8 bases identical to TRBD2. This CDR3 spans 16 amino acids. V was pared by 1 base and J by 2 bases, with 5 bases of the junction left unmatched. The V gene's germline CDR1 is SGHVS and CDR2 FQNEAQ. The CDR3 region has the DNA TGTGCCAGCAGCTTAGATGGCGGGGGGCCCACAGATACGCAGTATTTT. Its translation: CASSLDGGGPTDTQYF.

The chain is built from TRBV5-1 and TRBJ2-1; 10 nucleotides align to TRBD1. The CDR3 runs to 17 residues. The J segment lost 2 bases and the V segment lost 3 bases, leaving 8 bases of the junction unmatched. CDR1 is SGHRS and CDR2 is YFSETQ in the germline V gene. The CDR3 sequence is CASSYPGQGGTYNEQFF. The CDR3, as DNA: TGCGCCAGCAGCTACCCCGGACAGGGGGGAACCTACAATGAGCAGTTCTTC.

In this sample, this clonotype turned up once. DNA of the CDR3: TGTGCCAGCAGCCCTCCCGGGGCAGGGCTCAATGAAAAACTGTTTTTT. Translation: CASSPPGAGLNEKLFF. V usage is TRBV28 and J usage is TRBJ1-4; TRBD1 is a possible D gene (5 bases). The CDR3 has 16 amino acids. The ends were cut back, 6 bases at V and 5 bases at J, with 19 bases in the middle. Germline lookup yields CDR1 MDHEN and CDR2 SYDVKM.

This clonotype was counted many times. The V call is TRBV6-1, the J call TRBJ2-2; maybe TRBD1 (6 bases). CDR3 size: 13 residues. From germline, CDR1 is MNHNS and CDR2 SASEGT. The ends were cut back, 6 bases at V and 8 bases at J, with 13 bases in the middle. The CDR3 DNA reads as TGTGCCAGCAGGATACAGGGTCGTGGGGAGCTGTTTTTT. Its protein is CASRIQGRGELFF.

V usage is TRBV2 and J usage is TRBJ2-3; 9 nucleotides line up with TRBD1. V gave up 4 bases and J gave up 2 bases; unmatched junction bases: 7. Germline V gene lookup returns CDR1 SNHLY and CDR2 FYNNEI. This CDR3 region has 16 residues. In DNA, the CDR3 is TGTGCCAGCAGTGGGACAGGGGACCCTTACACAGATACGCAGTATTTT. It codes for CASSGTGDPYTDTQYF.

In its sample, this clonotype was seen many times. V and J are TRBV20-1 and TRBJ2-7, with D possibly TRBD2 on 5 matching bases. V gave up 0 bases and J gave up 2 bases, with 11 bases separating them. There are 14 residues in the CDR3. Per germline, CDR1 DFQATT and CDR2 SNEGSKA (reference sequence). CDR3 loop: CSARDLRATYEQYF. CDR3 nucleotides: TGCAGTGCTAGAGATCTGAGGGCCACCTACGAGCAGTACTTC.

The table lists this clonotype with a few counts. The J gene is TRBJ2-5, the V gene TRBV4-3; D might be TRBD2 (6 bases). V was clipped by 0 bases and J by 0 bases, with 14 bases between them. CDR3 length: 17 residues. Germline V gene data show CDR1 as LGHNA and CDR2 as YSLEER. The CDR3 loop is CASSQDSEGRYQETQYF. CDR3 sequence (DNA): TGCGCCAGCAGCCAAGATTCGGAGGGCCGTTACCAAGAGACCCAGTACTTC.

This clonotype was detected only a few times. The chain links TRBV20-1 to TRBJ2-3; TRBD2 agrees at 10 bases. With V trimmed by 1 base and J by 0 bases, 1 base remained unmatched. This CDR3 is built from 15 residues. Germline-derived CDR1 and CDR2 are DFQATT and SNEGSKA (reference sequence). The CDR3: CSARATSGSTDTQYF. CDR3 bases: TGCAGTGCTAGAGCGACTAGCGGGAGCACAGATACGCAGTATTTT.

The chain joins TRBV10-3 to TRBJ2-7; possible D gene TRBD2, 6 bases. This CDR3 spans 13 amino acids. The germline V gene encodes CDR1 ENHRY and CDR2 SYGVKD. V lost 6 bases to trimming and J lost 0 bases, with 9 bases between them. The DNA for the CDR3 is TGTGCCATCAGACTAGCCGCCTCCTACGAGCAGTACTTC. It specifies CAIRLAASYEQYF.

This clonotype was seen more than once but under ten times. The chain uses TRBV28 and TRBJ2-1; 9 bases are shared with TRBD2. The CDR3 totals 12 residues. V was clipped by 6 bases and J by 15 bases; unmatched bases: 9. Germline loops: CDR1 MDHEN, CDR2 SYDVKM. For the CDR3, the DNA is TGTGCCAGCAGCCCCCTTGGGACTAGCCGGTTCTTC. Its translation: CASSPLGTSRFF. The variable domain in full, completed from reference TRBV28 and TRBJ2-1, reads DVKVTQSSRYLVKRTGEKVFLECVQDMDHENMFWYRQDPGLGLRLIYFSYDVKMKEKGDIPEGYSVSREKKERFSLILESASTNQTSMYLCASSPLGTSRFFGPGTRLTVL.

This clonotype was detected only a few times. The rearrangement links TRBV30 to TRBJ1-3; D ambiguous. The CDR3 contains 11 residues. Per germline, CDR1 GTSNPN and CDR2 SVGIG (reference sequence). Trimming removed 2 bases at V and 3 bases at J, with 2 bases between. The CDR3 DNA follows: TGTGCCTGGAGTTTTGGAAACACCATATATTTT. It encodes CAWSFGNTIYF.

This chain connects TRBV4-2 to TRBJ1-6; 7 positions agree with TRBD1. Germline assignment: CDR1 LGHNA and CDR2 YNFKEQ. Germline trimming cut 4 bases from V and 7 bases from J; bases unmatched to any gene: 7. The CDR3 is 15 residues long. CDR3 region: CASSLDTGANSPLHF. As DNA, the CDR3 is TGTGCCAGCAGCCTCGACACAGGGGCCAATTCACCCCTCCACTTT.

This chain uses TRBV20-1 with TRBJ2-3; D possibly corresponds to TRBD2 (6 bases). The CDR3 length is 15 residues. Germline values: CDR1 DFQATT, CDR2 SNEGSKA (reference sequence). The germline V and J ends were trimmed by 2 bases and 0 bases, with 12 bases remaining between them. The CDR3 reads CSARPPSESTDTQYF. As DNA, the CDR3 is TGCAGTGCTAGACCACCTAGCGAAAGCACAGATACGCAGTATTTT.

The rearrangement links TRBV18 to TRBJ2-1; D possibly corresponds to TRBD1 (5 bases). The CDR3 consists of 13 residues. Germline V gene sequence: CDR1 KGHSH, CDR2 LQKENI. Trimming removed 3 bases at V and 6 bases at J, with 9 bases between. CDR3 protein: CASSPAGRNEQFF. The CDR3 region has the DNA TGTGCCAGCTCACCGGCAGGGCGCAATGAGCAGTTCTTC.

The sample holds a few counts of this clonotype. The V gene is TRBV28, the J gene TRBJ2-6; D remains ambiguous. Per the germline V gene, CDR1 is MDHEN and CDR2 is SYDVKM. The CDR3 runs to 15 residues. Trimming took off 2 bases at V and 5 bases at J, with 10 bases between the two ends. CDR3 protein: CASSLMGSRANVLTF. The DNA for the CDR3 is TGTGCCAGCAGTTTAATGGGTTCTAGGGCCAACGTCCTGACTTTC.

The rearrangement links TRBV7-8 to TRBJ2-1; possible D gene TRBD1, 7 bases. Germline CDR1 is SGHVS and CDR2 is FQNEAQ. V lost 8 bases and J lost 6, with 29 bases in between. The CDR3 runs 18 residues. The CDR3, as DNA: TGTGCCAGCCTACTAAGCGGGTCAAGACAGGGCGGCGTCAATGAGCAGTTCTTC. This encodes CASLLSGSRQGGVNEQFF.

J is TRBJ1-2 and V is TRBV29-1; tentatively, D is TRBD1 (5 bases). The V gene's germline CDR1 is SQVTM and CDR2 ANQGSEA. Trimming cost V 4 bases and J 0 bases, with 15 bases left between them. The CDR3 loop spans 15 amino acids. The CDR3 DNA reads as TGCAGCGTTGGGCCGCTAGCGGGGCCTAACTATGGCTACACCTTC. Residues: CSVGPLAGPNYGYTF.

This clonotype was seen more than once but under ten times. This rearrangement joins TRBV2 to TRBJ2-5; possibly TRBD1 for D (6 bases). Germline V gene sequence: CDR1 SNHLY, CDR2 FYNNEI. Trimming removed 6 bases at V and 2 bases at J, with 13 bases between. This CDR3 has 14 amino acids. The CDR3 region has the DNA TGTGCCAGCAGCTACGACAGGAGACAAGAGACCCAGTACTTC. As protein: CASSYDRRQETQYF.

This chain connects TRBV20-1 to TRBJ2-7; 8 bases match TRBD1. In germline, CDR1 is DFQATT, CDR2 SNEGSKA (reference sequence). CDR3 length: 13 amino acids. V gave up 6 bases and J gave up 2 bases; unmatched junction bases: 6. The CDR3 coding sequence is TGCAGTGCGAGGACAGGGTTAACCTACGAGCAGTACTTC. As protein: CSARTGLTYEQYF.

This clonotype was counted a few times. This chain joins TRBV6-2 or TRBV6-3 and TRBJ2-7, with 12 bases identical to TRBD2. CDR3 length: 15 residues. Trimming cost V 5 bases and J 3 bases; bases outside gene matches: 5. Germline loops: CDR1 MNHEY, CDR2 SVGEGT. CDR3 in DNA: TGTGCCAGCAGTGCTAGCGGGGGGGCCCTCTACGAGCAGTACTTC. It yields the protein CASSASGGALYEQYF.

J is TRBJ2-2 and V is TRBV4-3; 7 bases are a match to TRBD1. Per the germline V gene, CDR1 is LGHNA and CDR2 is YSLEER. The V gene end was trimmed by 7 bases and the J gene end by 6 bases; junction bases not matched to a gene: 8. There are 14 residues in the CDR3. CDR3 DNA sequence: TGCGCCAGCAAAAAAGGGACAGAGGCCGGGGAGCTGTTTTTT. It translates to CASKKGTEAGELFF.

In this sample, this clonotype turned up a few times. The chain links TRBV7-2 to TRBJ2-5, with D perhaps matching TRBD1 (6 bases). CDR1 and CDR2 from the germline V gene are SGHTA and FQGNSA. This CDR3 comprises 14 residues. V was pared by 5 bases and J by 5 bases, with 15 bases between. The CDR3 here is CASSTRPRGETQYF. DNA of the CDR3: TGTGCCAGCAGCACTAGACCGAGGGGGGAGACCCAGTACTTC. The whole variable domain, remainder taken from reference TRBV7-2 and TRBJ2-5, is GAGVSQSPSNKVTEKGKDVELRCDPISGHTALYWYRQSLGQGLEFLIYFQGNSAPDKSGLPSDRFSAERTGGSVSTLTIQRTQQEDSAVYLCASSTRPRGETQYFGPGTRLLVL.

V usage is TRBV10-3 and J usage is TRBJ2-3, with 7 bases lining up with TRBD1. The germline V gene has CDR1 ENHRY and CDR2 SYGVKD. Germline trimming cut 3 bases from V and 2 bases from J; bases unmatched to any gene: 11. This CDR3 has 17 amino acids. This CDR3 is CAISESGDSGFTDTQYF. DNA of the CDR3: TGTGCCATCAGTGAATCAGGGGACAGCGGATTCACAGATACGCAGTATTTT.

This clonotype has only a few counts. This chain links TRBV5-1 with TRBJ2-1; the match to TRBD2 covers 16 bases. J gave up 6 bases and V 4 bases, and 4 bases lay outside the gene matches. The CDR3 is 16 residues long. Germline lookup yields CDR1 SGHRS and CDR2 YFSETQ. The CDR3 loop is CASSGTSGRAGNEQFF. The CDR3 region has the DNA TGCGCCAGCAGCGGGACTAGCGGGAGGGCCGGCAATGAGCAGTTCTTC.

This clonotype was counted only a few times. V and J are TRBV20-1 and TRBJ2-7; 7 bases are a match to TRBD2. CDR1 and CDR2 from the germline V gene are DFQATT and SNEGSKA (reference sequence). V dropped 3 bases and J dropped 2; count of bases not matched to a gene: 7. The length of the CDR3 is 14 residues. CDR3 DNA sequence: TGCAGTGCTAGCGTCGAAGGGACTACCTACGAGCAGTACTTC. The encoded protein is CSASVEGTTYEQYF.